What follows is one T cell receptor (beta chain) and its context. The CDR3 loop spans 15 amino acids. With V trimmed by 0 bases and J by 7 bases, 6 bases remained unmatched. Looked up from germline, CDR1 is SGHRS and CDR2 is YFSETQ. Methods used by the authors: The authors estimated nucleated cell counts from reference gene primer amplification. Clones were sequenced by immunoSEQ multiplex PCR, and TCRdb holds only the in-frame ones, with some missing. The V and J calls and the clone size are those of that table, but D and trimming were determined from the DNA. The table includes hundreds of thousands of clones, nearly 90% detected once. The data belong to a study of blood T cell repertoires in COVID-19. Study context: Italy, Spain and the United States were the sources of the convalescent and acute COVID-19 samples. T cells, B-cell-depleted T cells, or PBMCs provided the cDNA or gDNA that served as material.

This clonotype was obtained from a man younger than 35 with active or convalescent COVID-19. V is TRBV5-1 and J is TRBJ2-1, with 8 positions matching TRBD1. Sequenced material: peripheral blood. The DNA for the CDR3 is TGCGCCAGCAGCTTGGGGGACAGGTTGGGGAATGAGCAGTTCTTC. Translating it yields CASSLGDRLGNEQFF.